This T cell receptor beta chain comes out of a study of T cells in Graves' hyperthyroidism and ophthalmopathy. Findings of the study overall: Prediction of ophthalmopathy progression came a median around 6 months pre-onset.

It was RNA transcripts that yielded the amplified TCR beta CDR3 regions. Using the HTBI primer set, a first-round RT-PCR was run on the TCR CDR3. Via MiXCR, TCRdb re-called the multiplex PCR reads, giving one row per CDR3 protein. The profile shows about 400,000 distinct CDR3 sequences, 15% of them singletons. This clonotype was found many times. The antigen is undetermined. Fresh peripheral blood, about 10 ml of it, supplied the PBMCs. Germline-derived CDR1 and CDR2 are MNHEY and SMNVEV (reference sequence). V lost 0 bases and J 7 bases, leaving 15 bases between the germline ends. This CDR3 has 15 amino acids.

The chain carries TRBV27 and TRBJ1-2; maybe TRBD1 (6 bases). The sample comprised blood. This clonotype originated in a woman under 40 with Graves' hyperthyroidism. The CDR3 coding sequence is TGTGCCAGCAGTTTATCGTTGGGGGGGCCGTCTGGCTACACCTTC. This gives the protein CASSLSLGGPSGYTF.